A single sample gave rise to the 8 T cell receptor beta chains below, sequenced in a study of identical twins. TCRdb reprocessed the 5' RACE reads via MiXCR and lists one record per CDR3 protein. Of 1.5 million to 2 million distinct CDR3 sequences listed, around 29% are singletons. Sequenced input: cord blood. Source of these receptors: a newborn girl in good health.

This chain joins TRBV6-2 or TRBV6-3 and TRBJ2-5, with D possibly TRBD1 on 6 matching bases. The CDR3 loop spans 14 amino acids. V dropped 5 bases and J dropped 3 bases, with 13 bases sitting between them. Germline values: CDR1 MNHEY, CDR2 SVGEGT. The CDR3 DNA reads as TGTGCCAGCAGTACTCGAAGGGACAAAGAGACCCAGTACTTC. Its translation is CASSTRRDKETQYF.

The chain couples TRBV27 to TRBJ2-5; D is uncertain. Germline V lookup: CDR1 MNHEY, CDR2 SMNVEV (reference sequence). The V end was cut by 3 bases, the J end by 1 base, with 15 bases between. This CDR3 spans 16 amino acids. The CDR3 coding sequence is TGTGCCAGCAGTTTCCGGGTTGGGATTCCCCAAGAGACCCAGTACTTC. Its protein is CASSFRVGIPQETQYF.

V usage is TRBV20-1 and J usage is TRBJ2-7, with D uncertain. Germline V lookup: CDR1 DFQATT, CDR2 SNEGSKA (reference sequence). The CDR3 is 14 residues long. V was pared by 1 base and J by 2 bases, with 12 bases between. CDR3 sequence: CSARGVGSPYEQYF. CDR3 DNA: TGCAGTGCTAGAGGGGTAGGGTCCCCCTACGAGCAGTACTTC.

In the case of this clonotype: This sequence may be a read error, since a much larger clone differs from it by one base. The chain couples TRBV12-3 or TRBV12-4 to TRBJ1-5, with TRBD1 matching over 7 bases. The V and J ends lost 6 bases and 4 bases, in that order; junction bases with no gene match: 6. CDR3 length equals 14 residues. For the CDR3, the DNA is TGTGCCAGCAGGGCCAACAGGGGAAATCAGCCCCAGCATTTT. Amino acids: CASRANRGNQPQHF.

The CDR3 coding sequence is TGTGCCAGCAGCCCTTGGACTAGCGGTTCAACCGGGGAGCTGTTTTTT. Translation gives CASSPWTSGSTGELFF. The chain combines TRBV7-6 with TRBJ2-2; 10 bases are shared with TRBD2. In germline, CDR1 is SGHVS, CDR2 FNYEAQ. The CDR3 spans 16 residues. V shed 5 bases and J 5 bases; nucleotides not matched to a gene: 8.

This clonotype was picked up a small number of times. The CDR3 reads CASSSSGGLQEQYF. The CDR3 region has the DNA TGTGCCAGCAGCTCGAGCGGGGGACTTCAAGAGCAGTACTTC. The V and J genes are TRBV9 and TRBJ2-5, with 8 positions matching TRBD2. The CDR3 spans 14 residues. Germline V gene lookup returns CDR1 SGDLS and CDR2 YYNGEE. The V and J ends lost 4 bases and 11 bases, in that order; junction bases with no gene match: 13. Together with reference TRBV9 and TRBJ2-5, the CDR3 gives the full variable domain: DSGVTQTPKHLITATGQRVTLRCSPRSGDLSVYWYQQSLDQGLQFLIQYYNGEERAKGNILERFSAQQFPDLHSELNLSSLELGDSALYFCASSSSGGLQEQYFGPGTRLLVL.

The chain couples TRBV4-1 to TRBJ2-7; D remains ambiguous. V lost 1 base to trimming and J lost 0 bases, with 10 bases between them. The CDR3 is 15 residues long. Looked up from germline, CDR1 is MGHRA and CDR2 is YSYEKL. This chain's CDR3 is CASSQAPSSSYEQYF. Written as DNA, the CDR3 is TGCGCCAGCAGCCAAGCCCCCTCCAGCTCCTACGAGCAGTACTTC.

The gene calls are TRBV28 and TRBJ2-7; 7 positions match TRBD2. The CDR3 runs 14 residues. Looked up from germline, CDR1 is MDHEN and CDR2 is SYDVKM. Trimming took 3 bases from V and 3 from J; bases not matched to a gene: 5. DNA for the CDR3: TGTGCCAGCAGTTTTCACGGGGAGGGCTACGAGCAGTACTTC. This codes for CASSFHGEGYEQYF.